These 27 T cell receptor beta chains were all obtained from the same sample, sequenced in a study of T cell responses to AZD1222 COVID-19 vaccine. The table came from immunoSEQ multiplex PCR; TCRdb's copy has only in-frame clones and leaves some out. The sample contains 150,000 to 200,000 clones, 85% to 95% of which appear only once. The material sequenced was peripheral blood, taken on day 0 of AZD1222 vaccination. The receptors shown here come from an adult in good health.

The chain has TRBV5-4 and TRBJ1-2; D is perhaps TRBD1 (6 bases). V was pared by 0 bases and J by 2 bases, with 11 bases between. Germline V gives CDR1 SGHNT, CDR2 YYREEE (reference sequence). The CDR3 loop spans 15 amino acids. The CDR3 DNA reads TGTGCCAGCAGCTTGGATCCGGGGGCGAACTATGGCTACACCTTC. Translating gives CASSLDPGANYGYTF. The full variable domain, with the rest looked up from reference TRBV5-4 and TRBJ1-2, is ETGVTQSPTHLIKTRGQQVTLRCSSQSGHNTVSWYQQALGQGPQFIFQYYREEENGRGNFPPRFSGLQFPNYSSELNVNALELDDSALYLCASSLDPGANYGYTFGSGTRLTVV.

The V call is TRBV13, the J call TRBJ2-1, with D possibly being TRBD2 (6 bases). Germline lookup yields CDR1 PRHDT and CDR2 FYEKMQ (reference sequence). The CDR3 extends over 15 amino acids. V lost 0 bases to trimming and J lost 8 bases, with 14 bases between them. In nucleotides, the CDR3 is TGTGCCAGCAGCTTAGGTAGGAGGGCCGGGCATGAGCAGTTCTTC. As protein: CASSLGRRAGHEQFF.

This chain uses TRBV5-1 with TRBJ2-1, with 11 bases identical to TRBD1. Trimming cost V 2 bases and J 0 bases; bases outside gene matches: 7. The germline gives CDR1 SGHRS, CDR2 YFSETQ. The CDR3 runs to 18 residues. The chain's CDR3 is CASSFRDRGASSYNEQFF. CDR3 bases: TGCGCCAGCAGCTTCCGGGACAGGGGGGCCAGCTCCTACAATGAGCAGTTCTTC.

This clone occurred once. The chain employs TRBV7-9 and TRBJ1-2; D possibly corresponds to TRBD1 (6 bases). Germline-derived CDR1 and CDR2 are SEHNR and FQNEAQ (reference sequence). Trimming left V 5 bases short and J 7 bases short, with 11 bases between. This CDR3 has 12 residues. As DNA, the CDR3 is TGTGCCAGCAGCCCACAGGGAGGTGGCTACACCTTC. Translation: CASSPQGGGYTF.

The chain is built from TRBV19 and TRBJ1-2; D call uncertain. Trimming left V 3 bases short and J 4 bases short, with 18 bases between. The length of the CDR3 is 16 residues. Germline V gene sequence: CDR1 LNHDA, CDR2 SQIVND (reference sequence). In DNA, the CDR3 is TGTGCCAGTAGTATCGATTGGGTAGTAGGCTTCTATGGCTACACCTTC. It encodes CASSIDWVVGFYGYTF.

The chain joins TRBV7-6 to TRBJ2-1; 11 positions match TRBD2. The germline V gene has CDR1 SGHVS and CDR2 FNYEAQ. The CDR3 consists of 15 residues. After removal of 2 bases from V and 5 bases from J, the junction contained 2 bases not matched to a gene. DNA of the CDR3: TGTGCCAGCAGCTTAACTAGCGGGAGTCACAATGAGCAGTTCTTC. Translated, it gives CASSLTSGSHNEQFF.

The CDR3, as DNA: TGCAGCGTCGAACTGAACACACGGTATGGCTACACCTTC. Amino acid sequence: CSVELNTRYGYTF. The chain has TRBV29-1 and TRBJ1-2, with unresolved D. This CDR3 has 13 residues. V gave up 6 bases and J gave up 5 bases, with 16 bases separating them. Germline V gene sequence: CDR1 SQVTM, CDR2 ANQGSEA.

CDR3 residues: CASSIEEGSSSPLHF. The CDR3 DNA reads as TGTGCCAGTAGTATAGAAGAGGGATCAAGCTCACCCCTCCACTTT. This chain uses TRBV19 with TRBJ1-6; D is ambiguous. From germline, CDR1 is LNHDA and CDR2 SQIVND (reference sequence). The CDR3 consists of 15 residues. V was shortened by 0 bases and J by 10 bases, with 13 bases between the two germline ends.

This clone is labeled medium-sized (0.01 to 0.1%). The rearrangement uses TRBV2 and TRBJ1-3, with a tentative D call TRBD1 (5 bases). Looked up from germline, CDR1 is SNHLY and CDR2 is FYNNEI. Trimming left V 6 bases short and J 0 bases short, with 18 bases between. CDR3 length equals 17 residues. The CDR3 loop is CASSGPPGVLSGNTIYF. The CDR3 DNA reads TGTGCCAGCAGCGGGCCTCCGGGGGTCCTCTCTGGAAACACCATATATTTT. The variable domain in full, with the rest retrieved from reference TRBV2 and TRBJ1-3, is EPEVTQTPSHQVTQMGQEVILRCVPISNHLYFYWYRQILGQKVEFLVSFYNNEISEKSEIFDDQFSVERPDGSNFTLKIRSTKLEDSAMYFCASSGPPGVLSGNTIYFGEGSWLTVV.

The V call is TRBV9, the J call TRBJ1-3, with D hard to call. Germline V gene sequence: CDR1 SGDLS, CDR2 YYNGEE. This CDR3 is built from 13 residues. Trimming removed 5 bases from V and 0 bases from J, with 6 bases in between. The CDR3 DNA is TGTGCCAGCAGACAGAGCTCTGGAAACACCATATATTTT. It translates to CASRQSSGNTIYF. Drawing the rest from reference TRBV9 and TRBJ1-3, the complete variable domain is DSGVTQTPKHLITATGQRVTLRCSPRSGDLSVYWYQQSLDQGLQFLIQYYNGEERAKGNILERFSAQQFPDLHSELNLSSLELGDSALYFCASRQSSGNTIYFGEGSWLTVV.

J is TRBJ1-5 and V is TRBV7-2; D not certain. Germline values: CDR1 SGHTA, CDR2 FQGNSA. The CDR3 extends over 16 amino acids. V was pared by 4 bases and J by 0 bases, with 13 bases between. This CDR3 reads CASSSMATSSNQPQHF. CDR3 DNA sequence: TGTGCCAGCAGCTCAATGGCAACTTCTAGCAATCAGCCCCAGCATTTT.

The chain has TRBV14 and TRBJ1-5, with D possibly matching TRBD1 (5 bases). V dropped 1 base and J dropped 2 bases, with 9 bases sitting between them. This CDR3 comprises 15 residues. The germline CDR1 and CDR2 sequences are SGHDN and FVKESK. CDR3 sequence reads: CASSQGGTGNQPQHF. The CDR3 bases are TGTGCCAGCAGCCAAGGAGGGACGGGCAATCAGCCCCAGCATTTT.

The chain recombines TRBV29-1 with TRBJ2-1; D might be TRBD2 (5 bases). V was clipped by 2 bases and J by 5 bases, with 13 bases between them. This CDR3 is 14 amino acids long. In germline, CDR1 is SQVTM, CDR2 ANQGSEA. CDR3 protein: CSVELRLAHNEQFF. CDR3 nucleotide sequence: TGCAGCGTTGAACTAAGGCTAGCCCACAATGAGCAGTTCTTC.

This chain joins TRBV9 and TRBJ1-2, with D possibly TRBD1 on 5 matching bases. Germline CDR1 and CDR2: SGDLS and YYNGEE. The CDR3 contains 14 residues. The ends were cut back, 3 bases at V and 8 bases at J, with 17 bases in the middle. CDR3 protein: CASSALQTRGGYTF. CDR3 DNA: TGTGCCAGCAGCGCCCTCCAAACAAGGGGCGGCTACACCTTC.

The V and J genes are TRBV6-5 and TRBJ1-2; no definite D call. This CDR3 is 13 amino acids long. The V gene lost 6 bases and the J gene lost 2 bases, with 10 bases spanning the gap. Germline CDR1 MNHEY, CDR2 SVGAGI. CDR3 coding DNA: TGTGCCAGCAGGCGGATTGGCAACTATGGCTACACCTTC. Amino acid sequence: CASRRIGNYGYTF.

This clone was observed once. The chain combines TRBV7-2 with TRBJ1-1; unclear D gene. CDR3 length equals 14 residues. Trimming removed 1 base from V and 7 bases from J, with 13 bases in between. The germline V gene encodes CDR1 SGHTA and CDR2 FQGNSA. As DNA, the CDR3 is TGTGCCAGCAGCTTAGACGGCAGGTCCATTGAAGCTTTCTTT. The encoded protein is CASSLDGRSIEAFF.

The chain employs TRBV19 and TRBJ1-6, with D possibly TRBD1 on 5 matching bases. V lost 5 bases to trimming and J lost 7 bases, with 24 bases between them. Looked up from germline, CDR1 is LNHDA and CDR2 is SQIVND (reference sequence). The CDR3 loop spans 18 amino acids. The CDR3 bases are TGTGCCAGTAGTCCCACTAACCAGGGTGTCCCGGGAAATTCACCCCTCCACTTT. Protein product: CASSPTNQGVPGNSPLHF. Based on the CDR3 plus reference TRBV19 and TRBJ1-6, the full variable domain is DGGITQSPKYLFRKEGQNVTLSCEQNLNHDAMYWYRQDPGQGLRLIYYSQIVNDFQKGDIAEGYSVSREKKESFPLTVTSAQKNPTAFYLCASSPTNQGVPGNSPLHFGNGTRLTVT.

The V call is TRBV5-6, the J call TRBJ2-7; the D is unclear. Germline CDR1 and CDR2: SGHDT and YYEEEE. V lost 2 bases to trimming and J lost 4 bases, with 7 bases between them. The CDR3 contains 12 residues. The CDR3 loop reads CASSFGRYEQYF. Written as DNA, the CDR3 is TGTGCCAGCAGCTTTGGACGGTACGAGCAGTACTTC.

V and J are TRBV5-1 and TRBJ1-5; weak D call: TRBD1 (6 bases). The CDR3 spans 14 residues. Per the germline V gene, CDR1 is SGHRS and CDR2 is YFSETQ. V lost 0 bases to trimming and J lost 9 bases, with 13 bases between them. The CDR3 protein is CASSLDQRGGPQHF. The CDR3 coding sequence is TGCGCCAGCAGCTTGGACCAGAGGGGGGGGCCCCAGCATTTT.

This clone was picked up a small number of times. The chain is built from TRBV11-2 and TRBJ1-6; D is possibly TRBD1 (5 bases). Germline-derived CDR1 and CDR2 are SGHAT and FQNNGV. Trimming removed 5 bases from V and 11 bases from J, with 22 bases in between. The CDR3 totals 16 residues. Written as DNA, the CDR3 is TGTGCCAGCAGCACCTCCCGGTGGGCTAGAGGGGCACCCCTCCACTTT. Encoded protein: CASSTSRWARGAPLHF.

CDR3 coding DNA: TGTGCCAGCGCCGTGGATCATGAGCAGTTCTTC. Translation gives CASAVDHEQFF. The chain links TRBV2 to TRBJ2-1; the D is unclear. Germline values: CDR1 SNHLY, CDR2 FYNNEI. With 8 bases removed from V and 8 bases from J, the gap between germline ends came to 10 bases. CDR3 length: 11 residues.

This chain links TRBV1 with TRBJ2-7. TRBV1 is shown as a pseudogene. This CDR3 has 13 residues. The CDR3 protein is CTSSPSYSYEQYF. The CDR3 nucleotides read TGCACCAGCAGCCCCAGCTACTCCTACGAGCAGTACTTC.

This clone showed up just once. CDR3 sequence reads: CAIREDVSGNTIYF. CDR3 in DNA: TGTGCCATCCGGGAGGATGTCAGTGGAAACACCATATATTTT. This chain connects TRBV2 to TRBJ1-3; D not resolved. This CDR3 region has 14 residues. The germline V gene has CDR1 SNHLY and CDR2 FYNNEI. The V end lost 10 bases, the J end lost 3 bases, and 16 bases lay between the germline ends.

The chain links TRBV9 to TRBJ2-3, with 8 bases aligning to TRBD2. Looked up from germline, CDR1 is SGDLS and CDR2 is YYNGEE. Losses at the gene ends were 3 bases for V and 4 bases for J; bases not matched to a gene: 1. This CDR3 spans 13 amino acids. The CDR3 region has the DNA TGTGCCAGCAGCGACGGGAGGGCAGATACGCAGTATTTT. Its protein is CASSDGRADTQYF.

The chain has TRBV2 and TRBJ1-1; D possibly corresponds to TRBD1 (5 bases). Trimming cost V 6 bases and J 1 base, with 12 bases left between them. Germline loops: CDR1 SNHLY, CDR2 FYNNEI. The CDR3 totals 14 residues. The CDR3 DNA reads TGTGCCAGCAGGAACCGGGACGGGAACACTGAAGCTTTCTTT. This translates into CASRNRDGNTEAFF.

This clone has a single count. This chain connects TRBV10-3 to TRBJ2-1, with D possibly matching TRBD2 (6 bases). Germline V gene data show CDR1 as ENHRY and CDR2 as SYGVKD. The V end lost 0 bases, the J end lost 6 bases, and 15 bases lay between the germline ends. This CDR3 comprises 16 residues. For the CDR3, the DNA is TGTGCCATCAGTGAGTCTGGCGGGAACCCCCCCAATGAGCAGTTCTTC. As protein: CAISESGGNPPNEQFF.

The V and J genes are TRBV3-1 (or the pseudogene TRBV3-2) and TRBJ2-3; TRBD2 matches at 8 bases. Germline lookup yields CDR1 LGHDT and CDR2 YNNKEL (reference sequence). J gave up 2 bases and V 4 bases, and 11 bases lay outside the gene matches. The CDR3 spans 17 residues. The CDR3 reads CASSRSGSIQFTDTQYF. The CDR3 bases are TGTGCCAGCAGCCGGAGCGGGAGCATCCAGTTCACAGATACGCAGTATTTT.